The clone carrying this T cell receptor beta chain was counted at least ten times. Antigen specificity is unknown. Data came from immunoSEQ multiplex PCR; TCRdb stores just in-frame clones and leaves some out. The table has around 180,000 clones, around 86% seen once. V gave up 2 bases and J gave up 12 bases, with 17 bases separating them. Germline V gene lookup returns CDR1 KGHSH and CDR2 LQKENI. This CDR3 contains 13 residues. The data stem from a study of cytomegalovirus exposure and HLA in healthy donors. The donors were part of the roughly 120-subject validation cohort, which stood apart from the roughly 640-subject first cohort. Study-level results: TCR clusters originating in the first cohort tended to co-occur in the approximately 120 validation repertoires, according to a later analysis.

Sample: PBMCs. The gene calls are TRBV18 and TRBJ2-7; D is perhaps TRBD1 (5 bases). This receptor was identified in a woman under 30 in good health and CMV-seronegative. CDR3 amino acids: CASSPLPRTSGYF. CDR3 bases: TGTGCCAGCTCACCATTGCCCCGGACATCGGGGTACTTC.